The 4 T cell receptor beta chains reported below all come from one sample, sequenced in a study of cytomegalovirus exposure and HLA in healthy donors. 60 Vbeta and 13 Jbeta primers were used in PCR. Sequenced by immunoSEQ multiplex PCR; TCRdb stores in-frame clones only, minus some. The data show over 95,000 clones, around 70% seen once. Sequencing was carried out using PBMCs. All receptors come from a woman aged 40 to 50 in good health and CMV-seropositive.

This clone turned up a few times. The rearrangement links TRBV12-2 to TRBJ2-7; TRBD1, the table's D call, was not compared with the DNA. TRBV12-2 is assigned pseudogene status. This CDR3 has 14 residues. The CDR3 coding sequence is TGTGCAAGTCGCTTAGGAGACAGTTTCTACGAGCAGTACTTC. It codes for CASRLGDSFYEQYF.

The chain is built from TRBV2 and TRBJ2-5, with a possible D match to TRBD2 (5 bases). The V end was cut by 6 bases, the J end by 1 base, with 21 bases between. CDR3 length equals 17 residues. The germline CDR1 and CDR2 sequences are SNHLY and FYNNEI. CDR3 sequence: CASRVRRAASLQETQYF. CDR3 sequence (DNA): TGTGCCAGCAGGGTAAGGCGGGCCGCATCCCTCCAAGAGACCCAGTACTTC.

The V and J genes are TRBV7-8 and TRBJ1-1, with D possibly being TRBD1 (6 bases). The CDR3 covers 13 residues. Germline CDR1 SGHVS, CDR2 FQNEAQ. Trimming took off 7 bases at V and 4 bases at J, with 13 bases between the two ends. The CDR3 protein is CASTFTGTTEAFF. The CDR3, as DNA: TGTGCCAGCACCTTTACAGGGACCACTGAAGCTTTCTTT.

CDR3 in amino acids: CASLRDSLSYGYTF. The DNA for the CDR3 is TGTGCCAGCTTACGGGACAGCTTATCCTATGGCTACACCTTC. The V gene is TRBV28, the J gene TRBJ1-2, with TRBD1 matching over 7 bases. V trimming: 8 bases; J trimming: 4 bases; junction bases outside the gene matches: 10. Per germline, CDR1 MDHEN and CDR2 SYDVKM. The CDR3 covers 14 residues.